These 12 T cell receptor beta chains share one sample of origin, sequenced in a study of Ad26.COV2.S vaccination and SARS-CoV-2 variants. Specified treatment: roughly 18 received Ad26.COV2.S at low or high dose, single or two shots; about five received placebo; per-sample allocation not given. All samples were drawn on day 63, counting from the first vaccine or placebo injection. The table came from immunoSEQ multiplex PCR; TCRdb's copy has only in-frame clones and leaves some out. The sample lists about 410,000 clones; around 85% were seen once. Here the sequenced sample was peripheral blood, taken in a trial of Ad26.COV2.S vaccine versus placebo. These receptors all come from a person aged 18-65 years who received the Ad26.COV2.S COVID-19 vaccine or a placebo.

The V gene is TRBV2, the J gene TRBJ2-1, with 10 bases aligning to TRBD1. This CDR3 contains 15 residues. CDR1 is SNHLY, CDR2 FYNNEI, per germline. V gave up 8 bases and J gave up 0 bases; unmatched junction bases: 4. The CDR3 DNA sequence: TGTGCCAGCCTCAGGACAGGGGGCTCCTACAATGAGCAGTTCTTC. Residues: CASLRTGGSYNEQFF. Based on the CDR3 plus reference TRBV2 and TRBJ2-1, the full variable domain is EPEVTQTPSHQVTQMGQEVILRCVPISNHLYFYWYRQILGQKVEFLVSFYNNEISEKSEIFDDQFSVERPDGSNFTLKIRSTKLEDSAMYFCASLRTGGSYNEQFFGPGTRLTVL.

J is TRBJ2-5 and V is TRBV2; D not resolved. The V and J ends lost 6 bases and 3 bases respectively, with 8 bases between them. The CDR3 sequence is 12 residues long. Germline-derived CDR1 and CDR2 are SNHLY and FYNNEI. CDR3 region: CASRGWKETQYF. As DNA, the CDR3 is TGTGCCAGCAGAGGTTGGAAAGAGACCCAGTACTTC.

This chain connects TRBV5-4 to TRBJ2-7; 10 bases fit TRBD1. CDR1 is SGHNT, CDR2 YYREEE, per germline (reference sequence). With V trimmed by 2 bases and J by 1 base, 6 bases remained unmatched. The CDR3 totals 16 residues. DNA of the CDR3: TGTGCCAGCAGCTTTGCTATGGGACAGGGGTCCTACGAGCAGTACTTC. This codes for CASSFAMGQGSYEQYF.

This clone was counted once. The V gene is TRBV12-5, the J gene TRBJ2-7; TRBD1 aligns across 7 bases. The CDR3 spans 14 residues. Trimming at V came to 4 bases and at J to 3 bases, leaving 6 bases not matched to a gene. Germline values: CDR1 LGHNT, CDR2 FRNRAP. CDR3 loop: CASGSWTGIYEQYF. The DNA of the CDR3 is TGTGCTAGTGGTTCCTGGACAGGTATCTACGAGCAGTACTTC.

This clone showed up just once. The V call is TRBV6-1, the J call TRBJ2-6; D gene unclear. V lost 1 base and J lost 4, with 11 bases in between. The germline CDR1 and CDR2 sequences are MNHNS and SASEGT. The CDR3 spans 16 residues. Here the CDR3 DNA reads TGTGCCAGCAGTGAAGAGCGAGGTCGCGGGGCCAACGTCCTGACTTTC. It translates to CASSEERGRGANVLTF.

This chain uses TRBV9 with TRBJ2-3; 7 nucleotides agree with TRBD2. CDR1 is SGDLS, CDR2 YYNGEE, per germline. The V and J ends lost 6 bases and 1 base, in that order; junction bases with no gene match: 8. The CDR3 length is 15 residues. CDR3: CASTPGLAGTDTQYF. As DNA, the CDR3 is TGTGCCAGCACCCCGGGCCTAGCGGGCACAGATACGCAGTATTTT.

The CDR3 sequence: CASSLSGTGQFF. The CDR3 DNA reads as TGTGCCAGCAGCCTCTCCGGGACAGGGCAGTTCTTC. The chain carries TRBV7-9 and TRBJ2-1; 8 nucleotides align to TRBD1. The CDR3 length is 12 residues. Trimming at V came to 5 bases and at J to 12 bases, leaving 6 bases not matched to a gene. Per the germline V gene, CDR1 is SEHNR and CDR2 is FQNEAQ (reference sequence).

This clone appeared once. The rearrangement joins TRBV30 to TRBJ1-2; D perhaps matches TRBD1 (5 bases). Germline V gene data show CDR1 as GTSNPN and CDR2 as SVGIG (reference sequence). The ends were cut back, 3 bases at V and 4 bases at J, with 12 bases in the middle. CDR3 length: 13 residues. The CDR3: CAWSPGDSYGYTF. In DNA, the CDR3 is TGTGCCTGGAGCCCGGGGGATAGCTATGGCTACACCTTC. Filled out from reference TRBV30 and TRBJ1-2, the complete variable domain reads SQTIHQWPATLVQPVGSPLSLECTVEGTSNPNLYWYRQAAGRGLQLLFYSVGIGQISSEVPQNLSASRPQDRQFILSSKKLLLSDSGFYLCAWSPGDSYGYTFGSGTRLTVV.

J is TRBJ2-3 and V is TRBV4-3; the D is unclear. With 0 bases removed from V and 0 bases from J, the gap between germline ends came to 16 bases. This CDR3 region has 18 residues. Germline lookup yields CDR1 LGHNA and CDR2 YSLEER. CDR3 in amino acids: CASSQDVARGGSTDTQYF. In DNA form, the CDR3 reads TGCGCCAGCAGCCAAGATGTCGCGAGAGGCGGTAGCACAGATACGCAGTATTTT.

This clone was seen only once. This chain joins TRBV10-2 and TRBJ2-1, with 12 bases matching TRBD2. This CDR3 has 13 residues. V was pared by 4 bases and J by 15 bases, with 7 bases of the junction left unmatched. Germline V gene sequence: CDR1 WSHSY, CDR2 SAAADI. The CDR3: CASSGSSGGGLFF. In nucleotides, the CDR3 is TGCGCCAGCAGTGGATCTAGCGGGGGGGGACTGTTCTTC.

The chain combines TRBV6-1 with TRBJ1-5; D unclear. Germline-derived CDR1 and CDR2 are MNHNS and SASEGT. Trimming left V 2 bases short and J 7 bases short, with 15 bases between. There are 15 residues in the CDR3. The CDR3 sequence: CASSESSPGRQPQHF. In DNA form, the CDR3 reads TGTGCCAGCAGTGAATCGAGTCCCGGGAGGCAGCCCCAGCATTTT.

The CDR3 sequence is CASSLVVPTGQETQYF. Here the CDR3 DNA reads TGTGCCAGCAGCTTAGTAGTGCCGACAGGTCAAGAGACCCAGTACTTC. The chain uses TRBV7-8 and TRBJ2-5; TRBD1 might be the D (6 bases). The CDR3 has 16 residues. Trimming stripped 1 base from V and 2 bases from J, with 14 bases between. Germline CDR1 is SGHVS and CDR2 is FQNEAQ.